These 7 T cell receptor beta chains came from one sample sequenced in a study of blood T cell repertoires in COVID-19. Measured with immunoSEQ multiplex PCR; TCRdb has only the in-frame clones, and not every one. In the table there are more than 150,000 clones, roughly four fifths of which are singletons. Source material: peripheral blood. All receptors come from a man aged 45 to 65 who had recovered from COVID-19.

The chain links TRBV28 to TRBJ2-7, with D maybe TRBD2 (5 bases). V was shortened by 7 bases and J by 3 bases, with 19 bases between the two germline ends. The CDR3 is made up of 15 amino acids. Germline V gene data show CDR1 as MDHEN and CDR2 as SYDVKM. The CDR3 DNA follows: TGTGCCAGCACCACACGAATCGGGATAAGCTACGAGCAGTACTTC. Its translation is CASTTRIGISYEQYF. The entire variable domain, with the rest obtained from reference TRBV28 and TRBJ2-7, is as follows: DVKVTQSSRYLVKRTGEKVFLECVQDMDHENMFWYRQDPGLGLRLIYFSYDVKMKEKGDIPEGYSVSREKKERFSLILESASTNQTSMYLCASTTRIGISYEQYFGPGTRLTVT.

The chain combines TRBV19 with TRBJ2-5; no clear D gene. In germline, CDR1 is LNHDA, CDR2 SQIVND (reference sequence). Trimming took 1 base from V and 2 from J, leaving 8 bases between them. This CDR3 is 14 amino acids long. In nucleotides, the CDR3 is TGTGCCAGTAGTATAGGCATAGAACAAGAGACCCAGTACTTC. Encoded protein: CASSIGIEQETQYF.

A few counts support this clone. The chain combines TRBV3-1 (or the pseudogene TRBV3-2) with TRBJ2-5; 7 bases line up with TRBD1. The CDR3 sequence is 19 residues long. V was clipped by 3 bases and J by 5 bases; unmatched bases: 21. Germline-derived CDR1 and CDR2 are LGHDT and YNNKEL (reference sequence). The chain's CDR3 is CASSHTGEPPGHSRETQYF. DNA for the CDR3: TGTGCCAGCAGCCATACAGGGGAACCACCGGGACACAGCCGGGAGACCCAGTACTTC.

The genes are TRBV7-8 and TRBJ2-7; 8 nucleotides line up with TRBD1. V gave up 5 bases and J gave up 6 bases; unmatched junction bases: 9. Germline-derived CDR1 and CDR2 are SGHVS and FQNEAQ. CDR3 length: 14 residues. This chain's CDR3 is CASSGRIQGGEQYF. The CDR3 bases are TGTGCCAGCAGCGGTAGGATACAGGGGGGCGAGCAGTACTTC.

The genes are TRBV13 and TRBJ2-5; D is possibly TRBD1 (6 bases). The V gene lost 5 bases and the J gene lost 5 bases, with 21 bases spanning the gap. The CDR3 runs 16 residues. CDR1 and CDR2 (germline): PRHDT, FYEKMQ (reference sequence). The CDR3 spells CASSPSGQGIRETQYF. The DNA of the CDR3 is TGTGCCAGCAGCCCGTCGGGACAAGGGATCCGGGAGACCCAGTACTTC.

J is TRBJ1-3 and V is TRBV28, with 11 bases lining up with TRBD1. The germline V gene encodes CDR1 MDHEN and CDR2 SYDVKM. The V segment lost 4 bases and the J segment 7 bases; nucleotides outside the gene matches: 9. This CDR3 is built from 16 residues. The CDR3 protein is CASSSKGQGARNTIYF. For the CDR3, the DNA is TGTGCCAGCAGTTCAAAAGGACAGGGGGCGCGCAACACCATATATTTT.

The chain is built from TRBV7-2 and TRBJ2-2; TRBD2 is a possible D gene (6 bases). Between the trimmed V and J ends, which lost 1 base and 7 bases, there was a span of 13 bases. The CDR3 length is 15 residues. Germline values: CDR1 SGHTA, CDR2 FQGNSA. CDR3 loop: CASSLVGRSGGELFF. CDR3 coding DNA: TGTGCCAGCAGCTTAGTCGGGAGATCCGGCGGGGAGCTGTTTTTT.